In this sample, the clone carrying this TCR beta chain turned up once. Repertoires were generated with immunoSEQ multiplex PCR, while TCRdb's copy carries only in-frame clones and drops some. The table has more than 300,000 clones, approximately 90% seen once. The data belong to a study of blood T cell repertoires in COVID-19. The overall study: The analysed material was cDNA or gDNA that came from T cells, B-cell-depleted T cells, or PBMCs.

CDR1 SGHTA and CDR2 FQGTGA come from the germline V gene. With V trimmed by 3 bases and J by 5 bases, 9 bases remained unmatched. This CDR3 contains 16 residues. Individuals aged roughly 18 to 95 years were recruited from 24 US areas. Categorization into cohorts depended on clinical history that participants reported. Either two negative PCRs, clearance, or symptom resolution qualified Cohort 3 donors as recovered. The sequence was obtained from a woman between 18 and 30 years old who had recovered from COVID-19. The specimen sequenced was PBMCs or T cells enriched from blood (not recorded which). The V call is TRBV7-3, the J call TRBJ2-1; TRBD2 matches at 8 bases. The CDR3 loop is CASSFSGLANHNEQFF. Written as DNA, the CDR3 is TGTGCCAGCAGCTTCTCAGGACTAGCCAACCACAATGAGCAGTTCTTC.